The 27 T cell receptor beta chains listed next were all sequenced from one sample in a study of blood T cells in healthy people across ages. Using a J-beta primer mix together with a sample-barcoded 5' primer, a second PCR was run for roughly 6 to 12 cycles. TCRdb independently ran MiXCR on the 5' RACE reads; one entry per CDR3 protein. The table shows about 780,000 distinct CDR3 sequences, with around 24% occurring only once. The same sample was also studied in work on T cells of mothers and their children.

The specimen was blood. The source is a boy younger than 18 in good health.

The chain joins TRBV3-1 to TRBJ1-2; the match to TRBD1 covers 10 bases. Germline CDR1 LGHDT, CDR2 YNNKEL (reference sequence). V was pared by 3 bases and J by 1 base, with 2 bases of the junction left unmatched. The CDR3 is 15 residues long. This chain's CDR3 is CASSHWDRGNYGYTF. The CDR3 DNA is TGTGCCAGCAGCCATTGGGACAGGGGTAACTATGGCTACACCTTC.

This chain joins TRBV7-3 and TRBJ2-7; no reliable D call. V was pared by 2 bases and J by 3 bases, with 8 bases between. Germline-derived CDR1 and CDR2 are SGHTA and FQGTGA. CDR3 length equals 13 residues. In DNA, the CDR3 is TGTGCCAGCAGCTTAGCTAGTAACTACGAGCAGTACTTC. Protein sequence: CASSLASNYEQYF.

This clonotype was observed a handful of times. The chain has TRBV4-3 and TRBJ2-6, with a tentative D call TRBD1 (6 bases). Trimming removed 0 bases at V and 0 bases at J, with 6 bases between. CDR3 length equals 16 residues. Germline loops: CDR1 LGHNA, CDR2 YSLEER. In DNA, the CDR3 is TGCGCCAGCAGCCAAGAGACAGGCTCTGGGGCCAACGTCCTGACTTTC. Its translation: CASSQETGSGANVLTF.

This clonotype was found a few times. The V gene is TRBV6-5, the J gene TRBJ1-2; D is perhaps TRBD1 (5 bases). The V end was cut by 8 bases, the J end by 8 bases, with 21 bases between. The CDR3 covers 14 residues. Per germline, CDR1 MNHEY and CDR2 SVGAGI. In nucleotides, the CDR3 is TGTGCCAGCTCTGAGGGGTCTATACTCTGGGGCTACACCTTC. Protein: CASSEGSILWGYTF.

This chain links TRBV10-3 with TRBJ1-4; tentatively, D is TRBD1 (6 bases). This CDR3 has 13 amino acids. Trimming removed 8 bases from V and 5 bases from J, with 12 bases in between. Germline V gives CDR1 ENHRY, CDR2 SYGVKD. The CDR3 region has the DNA TGTGCCATCGGCGGACAGCTGAATGAAAAACTGTTTTTT. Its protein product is CAIGGQLNEKLFF.

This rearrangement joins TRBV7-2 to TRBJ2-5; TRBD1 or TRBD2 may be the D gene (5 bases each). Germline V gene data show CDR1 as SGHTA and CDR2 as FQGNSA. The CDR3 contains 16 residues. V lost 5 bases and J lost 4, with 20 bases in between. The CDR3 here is CASSPEVRASLETQYF. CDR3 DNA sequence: TGTGCCAGCAGCCCGGAGGTCAGGGCCTCCCTAGAGACCCAGTACTTC.

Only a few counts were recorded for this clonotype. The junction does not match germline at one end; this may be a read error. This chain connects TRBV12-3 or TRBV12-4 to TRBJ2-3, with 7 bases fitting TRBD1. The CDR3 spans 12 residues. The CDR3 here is CASRQGADTQYF. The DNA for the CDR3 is TGCGCCAGCCGACAGGGCGCAGATACGCAGTATTTT.

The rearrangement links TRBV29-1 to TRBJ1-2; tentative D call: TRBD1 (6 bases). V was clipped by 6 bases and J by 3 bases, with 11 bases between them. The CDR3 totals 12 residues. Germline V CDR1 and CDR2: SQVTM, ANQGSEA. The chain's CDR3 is CSVARTDYGYTF. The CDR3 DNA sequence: TGCAGCGTGGCCAGGACAGACTATGGCTACACCTTC.

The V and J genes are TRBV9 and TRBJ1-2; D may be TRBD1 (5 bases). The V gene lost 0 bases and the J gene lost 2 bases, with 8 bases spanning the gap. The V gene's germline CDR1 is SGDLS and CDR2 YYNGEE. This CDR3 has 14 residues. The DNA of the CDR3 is TGTGCCAGCAGCGTAGGACAGAGGAACTATGGCTACACCTTC. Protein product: CASSVGQRNYGYTF.

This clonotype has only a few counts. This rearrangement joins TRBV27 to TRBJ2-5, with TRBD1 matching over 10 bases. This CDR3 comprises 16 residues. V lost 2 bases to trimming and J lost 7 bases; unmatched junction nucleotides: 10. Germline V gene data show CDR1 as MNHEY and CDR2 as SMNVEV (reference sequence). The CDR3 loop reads CASSLVGTGERVTQYF. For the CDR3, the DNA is TGTGCCAGCAGTTTAGTCGGGACAGGGGAACGAGTGACCCAGTACTTC.

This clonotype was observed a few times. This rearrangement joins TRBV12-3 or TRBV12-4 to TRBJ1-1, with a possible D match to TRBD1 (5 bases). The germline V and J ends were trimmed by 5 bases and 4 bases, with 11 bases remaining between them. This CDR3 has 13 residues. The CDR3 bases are TGTGCCAGCAGTAGCGACAGCTTCACTGAAGCTTTCTTT. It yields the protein CASSSDSFTEAFF.

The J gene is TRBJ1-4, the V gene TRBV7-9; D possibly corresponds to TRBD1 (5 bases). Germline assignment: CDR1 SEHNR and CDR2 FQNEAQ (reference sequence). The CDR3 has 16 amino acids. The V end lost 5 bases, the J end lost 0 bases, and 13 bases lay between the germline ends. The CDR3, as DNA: TGTGCCAGCAGCCGCTGGGGGGGAGCAACTAATGAAAAACTGTTTTTT. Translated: CASSRWGGATNEKLFF.

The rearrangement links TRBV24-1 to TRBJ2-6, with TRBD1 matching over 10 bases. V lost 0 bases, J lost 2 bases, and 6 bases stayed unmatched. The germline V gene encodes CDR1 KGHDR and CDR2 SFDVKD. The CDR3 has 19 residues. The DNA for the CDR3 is TGTGCCACCAGTGATTTGAAGGGGGACAGGGGACCTGGGGCCAACGTCCTGACTTTC. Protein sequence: CATSDLKGDRGPGANVLTF.

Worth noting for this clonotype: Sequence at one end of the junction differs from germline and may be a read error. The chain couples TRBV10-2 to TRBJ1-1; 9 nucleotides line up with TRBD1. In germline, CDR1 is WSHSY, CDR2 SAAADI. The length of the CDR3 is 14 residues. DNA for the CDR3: TGCGCCAGCAGAGGGACAGGGATGAACACTGAAACTTTCTTT. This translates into CASRGTGMNTETFF.

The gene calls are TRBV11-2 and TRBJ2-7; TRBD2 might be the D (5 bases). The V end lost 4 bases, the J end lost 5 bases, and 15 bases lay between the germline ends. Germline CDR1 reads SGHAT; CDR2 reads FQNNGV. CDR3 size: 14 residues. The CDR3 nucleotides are TGTGCCAGCAGCTCCGGAGGAAAAGAAAACGAGCAGTACTTC. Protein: CASSSGGKENEQYF.

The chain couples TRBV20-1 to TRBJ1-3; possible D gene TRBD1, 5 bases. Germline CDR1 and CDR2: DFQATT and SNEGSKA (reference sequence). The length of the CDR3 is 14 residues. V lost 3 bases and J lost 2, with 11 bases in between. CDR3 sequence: CSASTGGTGNTIYF. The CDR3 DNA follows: TGCAGTGCTAGTACCGGGGGGACTGGAAACACCATATATTTT.

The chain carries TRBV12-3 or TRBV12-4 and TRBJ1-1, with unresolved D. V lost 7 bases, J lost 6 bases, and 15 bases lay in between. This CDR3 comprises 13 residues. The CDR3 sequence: CASTLVWGSEAFF. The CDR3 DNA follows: TGTGCCAGCACCCTTGTTTGGGGTTCTGAAGCTTTCTTT.

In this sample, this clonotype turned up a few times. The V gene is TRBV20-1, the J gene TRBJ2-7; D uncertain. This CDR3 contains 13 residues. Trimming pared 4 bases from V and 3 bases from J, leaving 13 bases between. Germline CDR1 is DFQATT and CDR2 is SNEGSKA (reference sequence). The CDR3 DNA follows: TGCAGTGCTAAGACACGTAACTTCTACGAGCAGTACTTC. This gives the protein CSAKTRNFYEQYF.

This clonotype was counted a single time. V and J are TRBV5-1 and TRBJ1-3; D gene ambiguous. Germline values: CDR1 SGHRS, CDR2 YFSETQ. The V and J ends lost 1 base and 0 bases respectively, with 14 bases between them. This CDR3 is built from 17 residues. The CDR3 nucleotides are TGCGCCAGCAGCTTGTCGTCCGGGATGAGCTCTGGAAACACCATATATTTT. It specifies CASSLSSGMSSGNTIYF.

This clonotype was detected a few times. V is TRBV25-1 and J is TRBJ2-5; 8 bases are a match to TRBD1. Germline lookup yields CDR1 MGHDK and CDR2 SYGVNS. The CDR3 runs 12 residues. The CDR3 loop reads CVRRTGMETQYF. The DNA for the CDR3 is TGTGTCAGAAGGACAGGGATGGAGACCCAGTACTTC. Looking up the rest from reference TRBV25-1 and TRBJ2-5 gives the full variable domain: EADIYQTPRYLVIGTGKKITLECSQTMGHDKMYWYQQDPGMELHLIHYSYGVNSTEKGDLSSESTVSRIRTEHFPLTLESARPSHTSQYLCVRRTGMETQYFGPGTRLLVL.

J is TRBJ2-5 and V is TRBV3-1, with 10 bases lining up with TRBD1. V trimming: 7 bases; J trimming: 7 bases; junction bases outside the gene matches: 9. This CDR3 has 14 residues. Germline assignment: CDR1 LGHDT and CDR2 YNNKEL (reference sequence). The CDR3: CASTYRDRGWTQYF. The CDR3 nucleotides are TGTGCCAGCACCTACCGGGACAGGGGTTGGACCCAGTACTTC.

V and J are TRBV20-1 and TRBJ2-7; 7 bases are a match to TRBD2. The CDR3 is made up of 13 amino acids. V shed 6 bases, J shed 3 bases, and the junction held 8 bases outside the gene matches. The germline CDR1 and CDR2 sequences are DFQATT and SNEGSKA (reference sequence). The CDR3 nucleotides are TGCAGTGCCTTAGCGGGCTCTTACTACGAGCAGTACTTC. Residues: CSALAGSYYEQYF.

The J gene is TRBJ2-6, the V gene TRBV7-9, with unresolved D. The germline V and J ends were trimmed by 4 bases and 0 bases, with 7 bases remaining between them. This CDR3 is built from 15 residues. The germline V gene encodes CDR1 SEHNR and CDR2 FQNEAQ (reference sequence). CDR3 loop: CASSSPSSGANVLTF. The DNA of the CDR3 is TGTGCCAGCAGCTCACCAAGCTCTGGGGCCAACGTCCTGACTTTC.

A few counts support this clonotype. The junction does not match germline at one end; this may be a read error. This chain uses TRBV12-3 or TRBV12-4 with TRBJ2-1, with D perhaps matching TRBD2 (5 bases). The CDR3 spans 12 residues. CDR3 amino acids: CASSLGTPDFLF. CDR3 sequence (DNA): TGTGCCAGCAGTTTAGGGACTCCCGATTTCCTCTTC.

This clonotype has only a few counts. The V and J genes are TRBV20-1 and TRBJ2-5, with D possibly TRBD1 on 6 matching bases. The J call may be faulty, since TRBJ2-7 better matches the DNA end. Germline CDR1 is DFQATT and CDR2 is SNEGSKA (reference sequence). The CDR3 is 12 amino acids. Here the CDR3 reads CSARSGAYEQYF. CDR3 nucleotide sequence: TGCAGTGCTAGATCAGGGGCTTACGAGCAGTACTTC.

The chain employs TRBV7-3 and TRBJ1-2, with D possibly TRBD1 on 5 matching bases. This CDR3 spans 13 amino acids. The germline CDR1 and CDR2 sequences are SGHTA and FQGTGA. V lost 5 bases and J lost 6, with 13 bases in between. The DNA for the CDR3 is TGTGCCAGCAGCGCGGGGCCGGGGGATGGCTACACCTTC. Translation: CASSAGPGDGYTF.

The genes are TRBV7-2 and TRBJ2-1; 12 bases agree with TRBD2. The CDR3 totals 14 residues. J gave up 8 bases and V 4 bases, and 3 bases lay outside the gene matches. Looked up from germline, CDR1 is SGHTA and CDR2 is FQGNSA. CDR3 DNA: TGTGCCAGCAGCTCTAGCGGGGGGGTCGATGAGCAGTTCTTC. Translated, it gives CASSSSGGVDEQFF.